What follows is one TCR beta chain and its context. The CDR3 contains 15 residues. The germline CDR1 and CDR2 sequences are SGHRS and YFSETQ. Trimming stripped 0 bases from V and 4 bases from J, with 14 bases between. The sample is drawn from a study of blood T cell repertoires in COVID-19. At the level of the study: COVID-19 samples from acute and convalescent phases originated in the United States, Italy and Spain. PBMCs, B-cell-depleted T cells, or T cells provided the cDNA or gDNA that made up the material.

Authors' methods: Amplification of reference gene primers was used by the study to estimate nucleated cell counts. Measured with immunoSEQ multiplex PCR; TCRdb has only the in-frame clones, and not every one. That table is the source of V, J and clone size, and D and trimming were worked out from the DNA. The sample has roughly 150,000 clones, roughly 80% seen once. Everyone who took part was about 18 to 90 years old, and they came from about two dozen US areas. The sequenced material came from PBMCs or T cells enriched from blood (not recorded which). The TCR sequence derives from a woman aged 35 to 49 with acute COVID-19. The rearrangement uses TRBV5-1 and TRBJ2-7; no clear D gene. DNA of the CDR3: TGCGCCAGCAGCTTGGGCTCAGGCATAAGGTACGAGCAGTACTTC. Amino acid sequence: CASSLGSGIRYEQYF. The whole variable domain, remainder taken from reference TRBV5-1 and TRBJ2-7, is KAGVTQTPRYLIKTRGQQVTLSCSPISGHRSVSWYQQTPGQGLQFLFEYFSETQRNKGNFPGRFSGRQFSNSRSEMNVSTLELGDSALYLCASSLGSGIRYEQYFGPGTRLTVT.